A selection of T cell receptor beta chains follows, all from one sample in a study of long-term antiretroviral therapy in people with HIV. Here immunoSEQ multiplex PCR was the method, and the copy in TCRdb shows in-frame clones only, minus some. Among about 32,000 clones listed, 97% were seen once. The input for sequencing was unsorted PBMCs, taken 7.6 years after starting antiretroviral therapy. The source of these receptors is a man aged 30 to 39 with HIV. CDR3s include the opening cysteine and the closing phenylalanine or tryptophan. The order of the fields is clone size, V gene, D gene, CDR3 length, J gene, CDR3 protein, CDR3 DNA. A D gene is named only where the DNA matches it firmly. Size tells how often a clone was seen (once, few, many) or the class of an expanded clone, and some rows leave it out.

clone size: once; V gene: TRBV15; D gene: .; CDR3 length: 13; J gene: TRBJ2-3; CDR3 protein: CATQTASTDTQYF; CDR3 DNA: TGTGCCACCCAAACGGCCTCCACAGATACGCAGTATTTT
clone size: once; V gene: TRBV4-3; D gene: .; CDR3 length: 14; J gene: TRBJ2-3; CDR3 protein: CASSQVFRTDTQYF; CDR3 DNA: TGCGCCAGCAGCCAAGTTTTCAGGACAGATACGCAGTATTTT
clone size: once; V gene: TRBV6-5; D gene: TRBD1; CDR3 length: 13; J gene: TRBJ1-5; CDR3 protein: CASRRGRGQPQHF; CDR3 DNA: TGTGCCAGCAGGAGGGGGCGCGGGCAGCCCCAGCATTTT
clone size: .; V gene: TRBV30; D gene: TRBD1; CDR3 length: 10; J gene: TRBJ1-2; CDR3 protein: CASGGSGYTF; CDR3 DNA: TGTGCTTCAGGGGGTAGTGGCTACACCTTC
clone size: .; V gene: TRBV7-3; D gene: .; CDR3 length: 14; J gene: TRBJ2-1; CDR3 protein: CASSLVGSGNEQFF; CDR3 DNA: TGTGCCAGCAGCTTAGTAGGCAGCGGGAATGAGCAGTTCTTC
clone size: .; V gene: TRBV7-6; D gene: .; CDR3 length: 15; J gene: TRBJ2-6; CDR3 protein: CASSLSGTGANVLTF; CDR3 DNA: TGTGCCAGCAGCTTATCGGGTACTGGGGCCAACGTCCTGACTTTC
clone size: .; V gene: TRBV4-3; D gene: TRBD1; CDR3 length: 15; J gene: TRBJ2-7; CDR3 protein: CASSQEGTGENEQYF; CDR3 DNA: TGCGCCAGCAGCCAAGAAGGGACAGGGGAAAACGAGCAGTACTTC
clone size: .; V gene: TRBV7-9; D gene: .; CDR3 length: 15; J gene: TRBJ2-7; CDR3 protein: CASSSFQARGNEQYF; CDR3 DNA: TGTGCCAGCAGCTCGTTCCAGGCCAGGGGAAACGAGCAGTACTTC
clone size: .; V gene: TRBV18; D gene: .; CDR3 length: 15; J gene: TRBJ1-2; CDR3 protein: CASSPMEQGNYGYTF; CDR3 DNA: TGTGCCAGCTCACCCATGGAGCAGGGAAACTATGGCTACACCTTC
clone size: .; V gene: TRBV6-1; D gene: TRBD1; CDR3 length: 15; J gene: TRBJ1-4; CDR3 protein: CASRQGGLANEKLFF; CDR3 DNA: TGTGCCAGCAGGCAAGGGGGCTTGGCTAATGAAAAACTGTTTTTT
clone size: .; V gene: TRBV10-2; D gene: .; CDR3 length: 16; J gene: TRBJ2-2; CDR3 protein: CASSEPILRNTGELFF; CDR3 DNA: TGCGCCAGCAGCGAGCCCATATTACGTAACACCGGGGAGCTGTTTTTT
clone size: .; V gene: TRBV10-3; D gene: .; CDR3 length: 13; J gene: TRBJ1-5; CDR3 protein: CAISGVGNQPQHF; CDR3 DNA: TGTGCCATCAGTGGGGTAGGCAATCAGCCCCAGCATTTT
clone size: .; V gene: TRBV11-1; D gene: .; CDR3 length: 15; J gene: TRBJ2-7; CDR3 protein: CASTSLTGGGYEQYF; CDR3 DNA: TGTGCCAGCACCTCGCTGACAGGAGGAGGGTACGAGCAGTACTTC
clone size: .; V gene: TRBV4-2; D gene: TRBD2; CDR3 length: 13; J gene: TRBJ2-7; CDR3 protein: CASSQAGGGEQYF; CDR3 DNA: TGTGCCAGCAGCCAAGCGGGGGGGGGCGAGCAGTACTTC
clone size: .; V gene: TRBV19; D gene: .; CDR3 length: 14; J gene: TRBJ2-5; CDR3 protein: CASSIVGRVETQYF; CDR3 DNA: TGTGCCAGTAGTATAGTAGGAAGGGTGGAGACCCAGTACTTC
clone size: .; V gene: TRBV19; D gene: .; CDR3 length: 14; J gene: TRBJ1-5; CDR3 protein: CASSKVGRNQPQHF; CDR3 DNA: TGTGCCAGTAGTAAGGTGGGTCGGAATCAGCCCCAGCATTTT
clone size: .; V gene: TRBV2; D gene: .; CDR3 length: 17; J gene: TRBJ2-1; CDR3 protein: CASSGLLPGLHHNEQFF; CDR3 DNA: TGTGCCAGCAGTGGCTTGCTCCCGGGACTCCACCACAATGAGCAGTTCTTC
clone size: .; V gene: TRBV7-3; D gene: .; CDR3 length: 13; J gene: TRBJ1-1; CDR3 protein: CASSSLRGTEAFF; CDR3 DNA: TGTGCCAGCAGCTCCCTTAGGGGCACTGAAGCTTTCTTT
clone size: .; V gene: TRBV10-3; D gene: TRBD2; CDR3 length: 18; J gene: TRBJ2-3; CDR3 protein: CAISTGTSGEGRRDTQYF; CDR3 DNA: TGTGCCATCAGCACCGGGACTAGCGGGGAGGGGAGGAGAGATACGCAGTATTTT
clone size: .; V gene: TRBV13; D gene: .; CDR3 length: 18; J gene: TRBJ1-2; CDR3 protein: CASSLVKRQASRSGGYTF; CDR3 DNA: TGTGCCAGCAGCTTAGTGAAGAGACAGGCCTCGAGGAGCGGTGGCTACACCTTC
clone size: .; V gene: TRBV6-5; D gene: TRBD1; CDR3 length: 13; J gene: TRBJ2-7; CDR3 protein: CASRKQGPYEQYF; CDR3 DNA: TGTGCCAGCAGGAAACAGGGGCCCTACGAGCAGTACTTC
clone size: .; V gene: TRBV12-5; D gene: .; CDR3 length: 13; J gene: TRBJ2-5; CDR3 protein: CASGPGNQETQYF; CDR3 DNA: TGTGCTAGTGGACCAGGGAATCAAGAGACCCAGTACTTC
clone size: once; V gene: TRBV7-8; D gene: .; CDR3 length: 14; J gene: TRBJ2-4; CDR3 protein: CASSLSVPGDIQYF; CDR3 DNA: TGTGCCAGCAGCTTATCTGTGCCGGGGGACATTCAGTACTTC
clone size: .; V gene: TRBV6-5; D gene: .; CDR3 length: 13; J gene: TRBJ1-2; CDR3 protein: CASKTDAVDGYTF; CDR3 DNA: TGTGCCAGCAAAACGGATGCCGTAGATGGCTACACCTTC
clone size: .; V gene: TRBV2; D gene: .; CDR3 length: 14; J gene: TRBJ1-1; CDR3 protein: CASSEVKMNTEAFF; CDR3 DNA: TGTGCCAGCAGTGAAGTTAAGATGAACACTGAAGCTTTCTTT
clone size: once; V gene: TRBV7-9; D gene: .; CDR3 length: 14; J gene: TRBJ2-1; CDR3 protein: CASTSRRGNNEQFF; CDR3 DNA: TGTGCCAGCACCTCGAGGAGGGGAAACAATGAGCAGTTCTTC
clone size: .; V gene: TRBV7-9; D gene: TRBD1; CDR3 length: 12; J gene: TRBJ2-5; CDR3 protein: CASSLDRGAQYF; CDR3 DNA: TGTGCCAGCAGCTTAGACAGGGGGGCCCAGTACTTC
clone size: .; V gene: TRBV5-1; D gene: .; CDR3 length: 15; J gene: TRBJ2-5; CDR3 protein: CASSLEAGREETQYF; CDR3 DNA: TGCGCCAGCAGCTTGGAGGCAGGCCGAGAAGAGACCCAGTACTTC
clone size: .; V gene: TRBV7-8; D gene: .; CDR3 length: 12; J gene: TRBJ1-2; CDR3 protein: CASSAQGRGYTF; CDR3 DNA: TGTGCCAGCAGCGCACAGGGACGCGGCTACACCTTC
clone size: .; V gene: TRBV7-7; D gene: .; CDR3 length: 14; J gene: TRBJ2-5; CDR3 protein: CASSLSRIQETQYF; CDR3 DNA: TGTGCTAGCAGCTTATCCAGGATCCAAGAGACCCAGTACTTC
clone size: .; V gene: TRBV4-1; D gene: TRBD2; CDR3 length: 16; J gene: TRBJ2-7; CDR3 protein: CASSHSGTSAPYEQYF; CDR3 DNA: TGCGCCAGCAGCCATTCTGGGACTAGCGCGCCCTACGAGCAGTACTTC
clone size: .; V gene: TRBV6-6; D gene: .; CDR3 length: 13; J gene: TRBJ1-5; CDR3 protein: CASTLSQNQPQHF; CDR3 DNA: TGTGCCAGCACCTTAAGCCAGAATCAGCCCCAGCATTTT
clone size: .; V gene: TRBV7-2; D gene: .; CDR3 length: 14; J gene: TRBJ2-3; CDR3 protein: CASSLPRLVDTQYF; CDR3 DNA: TGTGCCAGCAGCTTGCCTCGACTGGTAGATACGCAGTATTTT
clone size: .; V gene: TRBV5-1; D gene: TRBD2; CDR3 length: 15; J gene: TRBJ2-1; CDR3 protein: CASSSGLADNNEQFF; CDR3 DNA: TGCGCCAGCAGCTCGGGACTAGCGGATAACAATGAGCAGTTCTTC
clone size: .; V gene: TRBV6-1; D gene: .; CDR3 length: 11; J gene: TRBJ2-3; CDR3 protein: CASSEFDTQYF; CDR3 DNA: TGTGCCAGCAGTGAATTCGATACGCAGTATTTT
clone size: once; V gene: TRBV6-5; D gene: TRBD1; CDR3 length: 13; J gene: TRBJ1-1; CDR3 protein: CASRSPGGTEAFF; CDR3 DNA: TGTGCCAGCAGATCACCAGGGGGAACTGAAGCTTTCTTT
clone size: .; V gene: TRBV6-1; D gene: .; CDR3 length: 15; J gene: TRBJ2-7; CDR3 protein: CASPPEPDAHYEQYF; CDR3 DNA: TGTGCCAGCCCCCCCGAGCCGGACGCCCACTACGAGCAGTACTTC
clone size: .; V gene: TRBV4-2; D gene: .; CDR3 length: 18; J gene: TRBJ2-1; CDR3 protein: CASSQEVSASYLDNEQFF; CDR3 DNA: TGTGCCAGCAGCCAAGAAGTTTCAGCCTCCTACCTAGACAATGAGCAGTTCTTC
clone size: .; V gene: TRBV6-5; D gene: .; CDR3 length: 16; J gene: TRBJ2-7; CDR3 protein: CASSYSSFRHSYEQYF; CDR3 DNA: TGTGCCAGCAGTTACTCGAGTTTCAGACACAGTTACGAGCAGTACTTC
clone size: .; V gene: TRBV7-9; D gene: .; CDR3 length: 15; J gene: TRBJ2-7; CDR3 protein: CASSQATERSYEQYF; CDR3 DNA: TGTGCCAGCAGCCAGGCCACGGAGAGGTCCTACGAGCAGTACTTC
clone size: .; V gene: TRBV6-1; D gene: TRBD2; CDR3 length: 15; J gene: TRBJ2-7; CDR3 protein: CASSEAPSGTYEQYF; CDR3 DNA: TGTGCCAGCAGTGAAGCGCCTAGCGGTACCTACGAGCAGTACTTC
clone size: .; V gene: TRBV7-7; D gene: .; CDR3 length: 13; J gene: TRBJ2-7; CDR3 protein: CASSLGPFYEQYF; CDR3 DNA: TGTGCTAGCAGCTTAGGACCATTCTACGAGCAGTACTTC
clone size: .; V gene: TRBV19; D gene: TRBD1; CDR3 length: 14; J gene: TRBJ1-6; CDR3 protein: CASSRGQNNSPLHF; CDR3 DNA: TGTGCCAGTAGCCGGGGACAGAATAATTCACCCCTCCACTTT
clone size: .; V gene: TRBV19; D gene: .; CDR3 length: 13; J gene: TRBJ1-2; CDR3 protein: CASSIRTRLGYTF; CDR3 DNA: TGTGCCAGTAGTATACGGACCCGGTTAGGCTACACCTTC
clone size: .; V gene: TRBV29-1; D gene: TRBD2; CDR3 length: 13; J gene: TRBJ2-7; CDR3 protein: CSVASGTSYEQYF; CDR3 DNA: TGCAGCGTTGCCAGCGGGACCTCCTACGAGCAGTACTTC
clone size: .; V gene: TRBV6-6; D gene: TRBD1; CDR3 length: 16; J gene: TRBJ1-1; CDR3 protein: CASSPPRQGARTEAFF; CDR3 DNA: TGTGCCAGCAGCCCCCCGAGACAGGGGGCGCGAACTGAAGCTTTCTTT
clone size: .; V gene: TRBV27; D gene: TRBD1; CDR3 length: 15; J gene: TRBJ2-7; CDR3 protein: CASSFGTGSSYEQYF; CDR3 DNA: TGTGCCAGCAGTTTTGGGACAGGGAGCTCCTACGAGCAGTACTTC
clone size: .; V gene: TRBV4-1; D gene: TRBD1; CDR3 length: 16; J gene: TRBJ1-1; CDR3 protein: CASSLGQGALNTEAFF; CDR3 DNA: TGCGCCAGCAGCCTTGGACAGGGGGCGTTGAACACTGAAGCTTTCTTT
clone size: .; V gene: TRBV15; D gene: .; CDR3 length: 14; J gene: TRBJ2-1; CDR3 protein: CATSRWDSYNEQFF; CDR3 DNA: TGTGCCACCAGCAGATGGGACTCCTACAATGAGCAGTTCTTC
clone size: .; V gene: TRBV10-1; D gene: .; CDR3 length: 16; J gene: TRBJ1-5; CDR3 protein: CATSARTAYSNQPQHF; CDR3 DNA: TGCGCCACCAGTGCTCGGACAGCGTATAGCAATCAGCCCCAGCATTTT